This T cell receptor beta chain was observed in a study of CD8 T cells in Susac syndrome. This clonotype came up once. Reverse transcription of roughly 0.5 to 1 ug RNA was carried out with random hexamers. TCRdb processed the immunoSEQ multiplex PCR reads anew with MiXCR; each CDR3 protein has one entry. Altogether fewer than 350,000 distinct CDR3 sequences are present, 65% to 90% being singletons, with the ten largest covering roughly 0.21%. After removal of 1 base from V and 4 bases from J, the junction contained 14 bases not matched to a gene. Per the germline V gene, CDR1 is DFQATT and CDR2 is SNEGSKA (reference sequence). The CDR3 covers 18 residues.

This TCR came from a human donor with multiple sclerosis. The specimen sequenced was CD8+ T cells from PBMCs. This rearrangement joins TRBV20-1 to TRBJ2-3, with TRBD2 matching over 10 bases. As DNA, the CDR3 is TGCAGTGCTAGAGGCTACCTAGCGGGGGAAGGATCCCCAGATACGCAGTATTTT. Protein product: CSARGYLAGEGSPDTQYF.